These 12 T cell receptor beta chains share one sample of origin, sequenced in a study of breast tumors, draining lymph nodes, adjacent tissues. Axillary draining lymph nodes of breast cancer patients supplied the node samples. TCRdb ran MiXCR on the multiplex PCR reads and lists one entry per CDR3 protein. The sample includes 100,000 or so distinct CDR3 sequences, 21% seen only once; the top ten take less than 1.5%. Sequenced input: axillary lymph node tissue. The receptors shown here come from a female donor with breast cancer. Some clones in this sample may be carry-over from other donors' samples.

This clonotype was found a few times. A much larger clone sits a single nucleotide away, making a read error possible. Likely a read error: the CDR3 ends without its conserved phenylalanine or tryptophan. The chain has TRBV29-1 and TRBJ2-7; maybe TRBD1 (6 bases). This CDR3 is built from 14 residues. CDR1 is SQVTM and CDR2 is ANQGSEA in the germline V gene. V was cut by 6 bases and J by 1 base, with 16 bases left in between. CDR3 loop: CSVIPDSGSYEQYL. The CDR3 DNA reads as TGCAGCGTGATCCCGGACAGTGGGTCCTACGAGCAGTACCTC.

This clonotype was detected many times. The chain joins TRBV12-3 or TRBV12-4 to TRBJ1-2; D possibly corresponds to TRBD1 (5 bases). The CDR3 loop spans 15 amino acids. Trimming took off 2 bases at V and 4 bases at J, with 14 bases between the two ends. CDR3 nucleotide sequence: TGTGCCAGCAGTTTACAGGGATCCGGAACCTATGGCTACACCTTC. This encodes CASSLQGSGTYGYTF.

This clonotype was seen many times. CDR3 sequence reads: CASSYSMASDGYTF. In DNA, the CDR3 is TGTGCCAGCAGTTACTCGATGGCCAGCGATGGCTACACCTTC. This chain connects TRBV6-5 to TRBJ1-2, with D unresolved. The CDR3 covers 14 residues. Trimming stripped 0 bases from V and 6 bases from J, with 11 bases between. The germline V gene has CDR1 MNHEY and CDR2 SVGAGI.

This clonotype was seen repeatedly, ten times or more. The CDR3 spells CASSSGEGYEQYF. The DNA of the CDR3 is TGCGCCAGCAGCTCCGGGGAAGGCTACGAGCAGTACTTC. The chain links TRBV5-1 to TRBJ2-7; a weak D match, TRBD2 (5 bases). The CDR3 has 13 residues. Germline V gives CDR1 SGHRS, CDR2 YFSETQ. The germline V and J ends were trimmed by 3 bases and 3 bases, with 10 bases remaining between them.

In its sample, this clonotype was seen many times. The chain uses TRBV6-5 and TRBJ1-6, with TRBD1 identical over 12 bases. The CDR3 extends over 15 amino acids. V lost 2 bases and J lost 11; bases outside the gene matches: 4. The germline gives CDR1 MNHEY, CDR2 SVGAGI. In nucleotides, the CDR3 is TGTGCCAGCAGTTACGCCGGGACAGGGGGCCCACCCCTCCACTTT. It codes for CASSYAGTGGPPLHF.

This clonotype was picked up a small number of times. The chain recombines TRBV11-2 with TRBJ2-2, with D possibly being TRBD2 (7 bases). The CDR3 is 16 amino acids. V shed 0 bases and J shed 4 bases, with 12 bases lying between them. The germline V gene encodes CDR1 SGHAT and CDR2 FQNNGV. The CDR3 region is CASSLEVGGLTGELFF. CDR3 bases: TGTGCCAGCAGCTTAGAGGTCGGGGGGCTCACCGGGGAGCTGTTTTTT.

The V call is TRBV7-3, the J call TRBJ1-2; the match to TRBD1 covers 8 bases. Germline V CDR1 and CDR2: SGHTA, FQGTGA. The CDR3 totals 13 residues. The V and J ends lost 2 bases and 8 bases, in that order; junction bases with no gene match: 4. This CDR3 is CASSLQGAWGYTF. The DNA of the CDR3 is TGTGCCAGCAGCTTACAGGGGGCATGGGGCTACACCTTC.

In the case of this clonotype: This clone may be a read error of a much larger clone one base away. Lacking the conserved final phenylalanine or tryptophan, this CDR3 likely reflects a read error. CDR3 bases: TGTGCCAGCAGTGACTCGAGGCGGGGGTATGGGGAGCAGTTCCTC. Translation gives CASSDSRRGYGEQFL. V gene TRBV6-4 combines with J gene TRBJ2-1, with 7 bases matching TRBD2. The ends lost 0 bases at V and 10 bases at J; junction bases unmatched: 9. Germline assignment: CDR1 MRHNA and CDR2 SNTAGT. The CDR3 consists of 15 residues.

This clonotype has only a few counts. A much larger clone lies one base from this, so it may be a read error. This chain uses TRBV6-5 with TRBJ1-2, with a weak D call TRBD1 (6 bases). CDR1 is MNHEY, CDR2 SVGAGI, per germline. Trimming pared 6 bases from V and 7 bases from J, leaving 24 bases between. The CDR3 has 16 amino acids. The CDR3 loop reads CASRGQGRGSSGGYTF. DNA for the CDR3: TGTGCCAGCAGAGGGCAGGGCAGGGGATCTTCTGGTGGCTACACCTTC.

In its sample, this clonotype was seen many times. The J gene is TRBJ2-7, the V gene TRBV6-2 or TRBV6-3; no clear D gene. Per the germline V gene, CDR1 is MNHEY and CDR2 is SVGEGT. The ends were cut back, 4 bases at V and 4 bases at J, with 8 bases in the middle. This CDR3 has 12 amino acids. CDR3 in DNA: TGTGCCAGCAGTTGGGCGGCGTACGAGCAGTACTTC. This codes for CASSWAAYEQYF.

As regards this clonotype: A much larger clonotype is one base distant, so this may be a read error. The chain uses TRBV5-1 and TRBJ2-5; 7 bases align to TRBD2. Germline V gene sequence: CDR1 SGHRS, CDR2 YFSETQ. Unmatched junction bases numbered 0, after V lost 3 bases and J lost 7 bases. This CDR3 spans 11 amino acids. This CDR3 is CASSWGGTQYF. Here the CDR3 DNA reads TGCGCCAGCAGCTGGGGGGGGACCCAGTACTTC.

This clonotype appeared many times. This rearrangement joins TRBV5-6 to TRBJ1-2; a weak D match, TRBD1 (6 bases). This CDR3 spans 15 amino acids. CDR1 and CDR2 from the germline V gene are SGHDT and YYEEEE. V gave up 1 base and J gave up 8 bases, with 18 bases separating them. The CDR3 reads CASSLFSAGVWGYTF. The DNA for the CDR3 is TGTGCCAGCAGCTTGTTCTCGGCAGGGGTGTGGGGCTACACCTTC.